Each of the 15 T cell receptor beta chains below was sequenced from the same sample in a study of breast tumors, draining lymph nodes, adjacent tissues. MiXCR, run by TCRdb on the multiplex PCR reads, gives a single entry per CDR3 protein. This table holds 17,000 or so distinct CDR3 sequences, 45% found once. The sequencing input was tumor-adjacent breast tissue. The receptors here all came from a female donor with breast cancer. Some clones in this sample may be carry-over from other donors' samples.

This clonotype was seen repeatedly, ten times or more. The chain couples TRBV3-1 to TRBJ2-1; D call uncertain. Germline CDR1 is LGHDT and CDR2 is YNNKEL (reference sequence). Trimming removed 4 bases from V and 8 bases from J, with 18 bases in between. The CDR3 is 15 amino acids. The CDR3 here is CASSPVGSIFDEQFF. The CDR3 nucleotides are TGTGCCAGCAGCCCCGTGGGGTCCATTTTCGATGAGCAGTTCTTC.

This clonotype was recorded many times. This chain joins TRBV4-1 and TRBJ2-1, with 11 bases matching TRBD1. This CDR3 is 14 amino acids long. The germline V gene has CDR1 MGHRA and CDR2 YSYEKL. V dropped 4 bases and J dropped 7; count of bases not matched to a gene: 3. For the CDR3, the DNA is TGCGCCAGCAGCCGGGACAGGGGGGGAAATGAGCAGTTCTTC. The encoded protein is CASSRDRGGNEQFF.

As regards this clonotype: It may be a read error: a sequence one base away is much more abundant. This rearrangement joins TRBV6-1 to TRBJ2-2; 10 bases line up with TRBD2. Germline V gene sequence: CDR1 MNHNS, CDR2 SASEGT. There are 14 residues in the CDR3. The DNA of the CDR3 is TGTGCCAGCAGGCAACTAGCGGGGTCCGGGGGGCTGTTTTTT. Translating it yields CASRQLAGSGGLFF.

This clonotype was seen many times. A much more abundant neighbour one base away suggests this may be a read error. The chain has TRBV5-1 and TRBJ2-2, with 13 nucleotides matching TRBD2. Germline CDR1 is SGHRS and CDR2 is YFSETQ. The CDR3 consists of 19 residues. V shed 4 bases, J shed 4 bases, and the junction held 13 bases outside the gene matches. In nucleotides, the CDR3 is TGCGCCAGCAGCGACTGGACTAGCGGGAGCGCCACGAGCACCGGGGAGCTGTTTTTT. As protein: CASSDWTSGSATSTGELFF.

The chain couples TRBV6-6 to TRBJ1-5; D remains ambiguous. V lost 0 bases, J lost 5 bases, and 8 bases lay in between. Germline values: CDR1 MNHNY, CDR2 SVGAGI (reference sequence). CDR3 length: 14 residues. In nucleotides, the CDR3 is TGTGCCAGCAGTTACTCGCCATTGGATCAGCCCCAGCATTTT. Translation: CASSYSPLDQPQHF.

This chain joins TRBV7-8 and TRBJ2-7; D possibly corresponds to TRBD1 (6 bases). The CDR3 runs 12 residues. Germline V gene data show CDR1 as SGHVS and CDR2 as FQNEAQ. Trimming stripped 3 bases from V and 7 bases from J, with 10 bases between. The CDR3 DNA reads as TGTGCCAGCAGCTTCACAGGGCGAGAGCAGTACTTC. This codes for CASSFTGREQYF.

Many counts were recorded for this clonotype. This could be a read error, since a much larger clone is one nucleotide away. The rearrangement uses TRBV6-1 and TRBJ2-1; D is uncertain. The CDR3 sequence is 14 residues long. CDR1 and CDR2 from the germline V gene are MNHNS and SASEGT. CDR3 sequence (DNA): TGTGCCAGCAGTGGATTGGTGTCATGGAATGAGCAGCTCTTC. Translated, it gives CASSGLVSWNEQLF.

This clonotype has a count of ten or more. The CDR3 protein is CASRTLGYNEQFF. The CDR3 DNA reads TGTGCCAGCAGAACCCTGGGGTACAATGAGCAGTTCTTC. V and J are TRBV6-5 and TRBJ2-1; D not resolved. V shed 6 bases and J shed 4 bases, with 10 bases lying between them. Germline values: CDR1 MNHEY, CDR2 SVGAGI. The CDR3 runs to 13 residues.

About this clonotype: An end of the junction does not agree with germline; a read error may underlie this. V gene TRBV19 combines with J gene TRBJ2-5, with D maybe TRBD1 (5 bases). The germline CDR1 and CDR2 sequences are LNHDA and SQIVND (reference sequence). This CDR3 has 13 residues. CDR3 residues: CASSAAGREIQYF. CDR3 sequence (DNA): TGTGCCAGTAGTGCGGCAGGGCGAGAGATCCAGTATTTC. Variable domain in full (rest from reference TRBV19 and TRBJ2-5): DGGITQSPKYLFRKEGQNVTLSCEQNLNHDAMYWYRQDPGQGLRLIYYSQIVNDFQKGDIAEGYSVSREKKESFPLTVTSAQKNPTAFYLCASSAAGREIQYFGPGTRLLVL.

This clonotype has at least ten counts. The rearrangement uses TRBV7-2 and TRBJ2-2; 12 bases align to TRBD2. The CDR3 sequence is 17 residues long. V was clipped by 0 bases and J by 4 bases; unmatched bases: 3. Per germline, CDR1 SGHTA and CDR2 FQGNSA. The CDR3: CASSLAPSGRGTGELFF. The DNA of the CDR3 is TGTGCCAGCAGCTTAGCTCCTAGCGGGAGGGGCACCGGGGAGCTGTTTTTT.

By frequency in the sample, this clonotype is medium-sized. The J gene is TRBJ2-1, the V gene TRBV7-3; 9 bases fit TRBD1. The V gene end was trimmed by 5 bases and the J gene end by 7 bases; junction bases not matched to a gene: 6. The length of the CDR3 is 14 residues. CDR1 and CDR2 from the germline V gene are SGHTA and FQGTGA. The CDR3 loop reads CASSPPGQGNEQFF. CDR3 coding DNA: TGTGCCAGCAGCCCTCCGGGACAGGGAAATGAGCAGTTCTTC.

The V and J genes are TRBV7-2 and TRBJ1-6, with 9 bases matching TRBD1. The CDR3 spans 18 residues. Per germline, CDR1 SGHTA and CDR2 FQGNSA. The ends lost 0 bases at V and 7 bases at J; junction bases unmatched: 10. The CDR3 reads CASSLAFPQGARNSPLHF. The CDR3 DNA reads TGTGCCAGCAGCTTAGCGTTCCCACAGGGGGCTCGGAATTCACCCCTCCACTTT. The full variable domain, its missing parts supplied by reference TRBV7-2 and TRBJ1-6, is GAGVSQSPSNKVTEKGKDVELRCDPISGHTALYWYRQSLGQGLEFLIYFQGNSAPDKSGLPSDRFSAERTGGSVSTLTIQRTQQEDSAVYLCASSLAFPQGARNSPLHFGNGTRLTVT.

This clonotype was counted many times. This chain links TRBV5-4 with TRBJ2-2, with D tentatively TRBD1 (6 bases). V lost 5 bases to trimming and J lost 4 bases, with 15 bases between them. The CDR3 spans 15 residues. Germline CDR1 is SGHNT and CDR2 is YYREEE (reference sequence). CDR3 DNA: TGTGCCAGCAGTCTTATAACAGGGAGCACCGGGGAGCTGTTTTTT. Translation gives CASSLITGSTGELFF.

This sequence joins TRBV5-8 and TRBJ2-1; 7 nucleotides agree with TRBD2. From germline, CDR1 is SGHTS and CDR2 YDEGEE. V lost 4 bases to trimming and J lost 8 bases; unmatched junction nucleotides: 15. The CDR3 runs to 16 residues. CDR3 sequence: CASSVWPGLPRDEQFF. The CDR3 DNA is TGTGCCAGCAGCGTCTGGCCGGGACTACCTAGAGATGAGCAGTTCTTC. Full variable domain (outside the CDR3, taken from reference TRBV5-8 and TRBJ2-1): EAGVTQSPTHLIKTRGQQATLRCSPISGHTSVYWYQQALGLGLQFLLWYDEGEERNRGNFPPRFSGRQFPNYSSELNVNALELEDSALYLCASSVWPGLPRDEQFFGPGTRLTVL.

V usage is TRBV19 and J usage is TRBJ1-3; weak D call: TRBD1 (5 bases). CDR1 is LNHDA, CDR2 SQIVND, per germline (reference sequence). Trimming stripped 7 bases from V and 15 bases from J, with 19 bases between. The CDR3 spans 12 residues. This CDR3 is CASMAGLNPQYF. The CDR3 region has the DNA TGTGCCAGTATGGCAGGGTTGAACCCCCAATATTTT.